Listed below are T cell receptor beta chains from one sample, sequenced in a study of control samples from healthy donors and cancer patients. TCRdb keeps only in-frame clones here, not all; method: immunoSEQ multiplex PCR. The sample consists of about 130,000 clones, 85% to 95% of them appearing once. What was sequenced was PBMCs. Source of these receptors: a man in his sixties with colorectal cancer. Each CDR3 is given with its conserved first and last residue. The D gene is left open where the match is weak. A row's size may be missing; if present it is once, few, many or a size class.

cdr3_nt	cdr3_aa	clone_size	v_call	j_call	d_call
TGCGCCAGCAGCCAAGACACAGGGGGCAACTATGGCTACACCTTC	CASSQDTGGNYGYTF	NA	TRBV4-3	TRBJ1-2	TRBD1
TGCGCCAGCAGCCGCCCGACAGGGCGCGTGGATTCACCCCTCCACTTT	CASSRPTGRVDSPLHF	NA	TRBV5-1	TRBJ1-6	TRBD1
TGTGCCAGCAGCCCGGGACAGGGGGGGGGAGATACGCAGTATTTT	CASSPGQGGGDTQYF	NA	TRBV25-1	TRBJ2-3	TRBD1
TGCGCCAGCAGCTTTAAGGCTGACACTGAAGCTTTCTTT	CASSFKADTEAFF	NA	TRBV5-1	TRBJ1-1	NA
TGTGCCACCAGCAGAGAGGGGGGGTCAGGGTCTGGAAACACCATATATTTT	CATSREGGSGSGNTIYF	NA	TRBV15	TRBJ1-3	NA
TGTGCCAGCAGTTTAAGCGGGAATCAGCCCCAGCATTTT	CASSLSGNQPQHF	NA	TRBV28	TRBJ1-5	NA
TGCGCCAGCAGCTTGGCGGGCAGGGCAGTCGGAAACACCATATATTTT	CASSLAGRAVGNTIYF	NA	TRBV5-1	TRBJ1-3	NA
TGTGCCAGCTCACCACAGGACGGAGGGAACTATGGCTACACCTTC	CASSPQDGGNYGYTF	NA	TRBV18	TRBJ1-2	NA
TGCGCCAGCAGCCAAGGTATGAACACTGAAGCTTTCTTT	CASSQGMNTEAFF	NA	TRBV4-3	TRBJ1-1	NA
TGCGCCAGCAGCTTCTTCAGGGACAATTCACCCCTCCACTTT	CASSFFRDNSPLHF	NA	TRBV5-1	TRBJ1-6	NA
TGCAGCGTTGAGGCTCAGGACGCCCGAGAGACCCAGTACTTC	CSVEAQDARETQYF	NA	TRBV29-1	TRBJ2-5	NA
TGCGCCAGCAATCGGGGGAACACCGGGGAGCTGTTTTTT	CASNRGNTGELFF	NA	TRBV5-1	TRBJ2-2	NA
TGTGCCACCGACGGGGGGGTTGAGCAGTACTTC	CATDGGVEQYF	NA	TRBV7-9	TRBJ2-7	TRBD2
TGTGCCAGCAGCCAGGGACCCCTTTCCCCTTGGAATGAGCAGTTCTTC	CASSQGPLSPWNEQFF	NA	TRBV5-5	TRBJ2-1	NA
TGTGCCAGCAAGGGCAACAGTAACTATGGCTACACCTTC	CASKGNSNYGYTF	NA	TRBV6-5	TRBJ1-2	NA
TGTGCCAGCAGCCCCTTGATTATTTATAGCAATCAGCCCCAGCATTTT	CASSPLIIYSNQPQHF	NA	TRBV7-8	TRBJ1-5	NA
TGTGCCAGCAGTTCCCAGGGAGGGGGCAATGGCTACACCTTC	CASSSQGGGNGYTF	NA	TRBV6-5	TRBJ1-2	TRBD1
TGTGCCAGCAGTATGTCCTTGGAGACCCAGTACTTC	CASSMSLETQYF	NA	TRBV7-2	TRBJ2-5	NA
TGTGCCAGCAGTGAAAACCCCCAGGGCACCTCACCCCTCCACTTT	CASSENPQGTSPLHF	NA	TRBV6-1	TRBJ1-6	NA
TGTGCCAGCAGAATACAGATGAACACTGAAGCTTTCTTT	CASRIQMNTEAFF	NA	TRBV27	TRBJ1-1	NA
TGTGCCAGCAGCCAAGAACCCAGCAGCTCGAACACCGGGGAGCTGTTTTTT	CASSQEPSSSNTGELFF	once	TRBV4-2	TRBJ2-2	NA
TGTGCCAGCAGTTACTCCCCAGGGAACACTGAAGCTTTCTTT	CASSYSPGNTEAFF	NA	TRBV6-5	TRBJ1-1	NA
TGTGCCAGCAGCCAAGATCTTCTCAGGGCTTTCTCTGGGGCCAACGTCCTGACTTTC	CASSQDLLRAFSGANVLTF	once	TRBV3-1/TRBV3-2	TRBJ2-6	NA
TGTGCCAGCAGCTTAGACACCGGGGAGCTGTTTTTT	CASSLDTGELFF	NA	TRBV5-5	TRBJ2-2	NA
TGCGCCAGCAGCTTCCTAGTAGGCCAGGACTACGAGCAGTACTTC	CASSFLVGQDYEQYF	NA	TRBV5-1	TRBJ2-7	NA
TGTGCCAGCAGTGAAATGCCGGGCTACGGAAACACCATATATTTT	CASSEMPGYGNTIYF	NA	TRBV2	TRBJ1-3	NA
TGCGCCAGCAGCACCGCTACGGGTAATGAAAAACTGTTTTTT	CASSTATGNEKLFF	NA	TRBV5-1	TRBJ1-4	NA
TGTGCCAGCAGCCCGGGACAGGGGGAAGGCTACACCTTC	CASSPGQGEGYTF	once	TRBV4-2	TRBJ1-2	TRBD1
TGTGCCAGCAGTGAAAGGACAGTGAACACTGAAGCTTTCTTT	CASSERTVNTEAFF	NA	TRBV2	TRBJ1-1	NA
TGTGCCAGCAGCCCAGGGACGGACTACTACAATGAGCAGTTCTTC	CASSPGTDYYNEQFF	NA	TRBV7-8	TRBJ2-1	NA
TGTGCCAGCTCGGCAGGGGGCGATGAGCAGTTCTTC	CASSAGGDEQFF	NA	TRBV6-5	TRBJ2-1	TRBD1
TGCAGTGCCTTCCGGGAAGAGCAGTACTTC	CSAFREEQYF	once	TRBV20-1	TRBJ2-7	NA
TGTGCCAGCAGCGTAGTAGAACGGATGAACACTGAAGCTTTCTTT	CASSVVERMNTEAFF	NA	TRBV9	TRBJ1-1	NA
TGTGCCAGCAGCTACGGACAGGGAGGATACAATGAGCAGTTCTTC	CASSYGQGGYNEQFF	NA	TRBV7-2	TRBJ2-1	TRBD1
TGTGCCAGCAGTTACAGGGAGGGCTACACCTTC	CASSYREGYTF	once	TRBV7-2	TRBJ1-2	NA
TGTGCCAGCAGCCAATTGGGACTGGGCACTGAAGCTTTCTTT	CASSQLGLGTEAFF	NA	TRBV16	TRBJ1-1	NA
TGCGCCAGCAGCTTGGTGTCCTACAATGAGCAGTTCTTC	CASSLVSYNEQFF	NA	TRBV5-1	TRBJ2-1	NA
TGCGCCAGCAGTGAGTGGGATCGAGCTTTCTTT	CASSEWDRAFF	NA	TRBV10-2	TRBJ1-1	NA